This T cell receptor beta chain appears in the sequencing data of a study of cytomegalovirus exposure and HLA in healthy donors. Germline V gene lookup returns CDR1 SGHDT and CDR2 YYEEEE. V was clipped by 2 bases and J by 3 bases, with 11 bases between them. The CDR3 is 14 amino acids. There are a few counts of this clone. Its antigen is undetermined. General study findings and limits: Reports described diagnosis of cytomegalovirus status by the classifier as highly specific and sensitive. According to an earlier analysis, most TCR beta V segments yielded productive rearrangements about 87% or about 30% of the time. Sequencing depth roughly uniform across donors was assumed in presence/absence analyses.

With 60 Vbeta and 13 Jbeta primers, the PCR was carried out. Authors' methods: An analysis performed later counted 75 million to 80 million unique TCR beta chains (roughly 10 million of them shared). Method: immunoSEQ multiplex PCR; TCRdb's copy keeps in-frame clones and lacks some. D and trimming come from the DNA, and the V and J calls and clone size come from that table. The sample includes around 120,000 clones, 75% to 85% of them seen just once. The sequencing sample was made of PBMCs. This clonotype was sampled from a female donor in good health and CMV-seropositive. This rearrangement joins TRBV5-6 to TRBJ1-2; D is unresolved. CDR3 residues: CASSLSRLYYGYTF. The CDR3 bases are TGTGCCAGCAGCTTAAGCCGATTATACTATGGCTACACCTTC.